The 28 T cell receptor beta chains listed next were all sequenced from one sample in a study of T-cell memory formation after mild COVID-19. TCRdb fed the 5' RACE reads into MiXCR, producing one record per CDR3 protein. The sample contains fewer than 350,000 distinct CDR3 sequences, 15% to 20% of which appear only once. The sequencing input was PBMCs or a T cell subset sorted from them (not recorded which). All receptors come from a man aged 18 to 30 who had mild COVID-19 (a few samples of this study predate the infection). Cell type and time point are not known.

The DNA of the CDR3 is TGTGCCAGCAGCTTAGGACCAGTTAATCAGCCCCAGCATTTT. Protein sequence: CASSLGPVNQPQHF. The chain links TRBV7-2 to TRBJ1-5; D is unresolved. Trimming took 1 base from V and 4 from J, leaving 8 bases between them. Per germline, CDR1 SGHTA and CDR2 FQGNSA. The CDR3 has 14 residues.

The genes are TRBV10-3 and TRBJ2-1, with D tentatively TRBD1 or TRBD2 (5 bases each). Per germline, CDR1 ENHRY and CDR2 SYGVKD. This CDR3 comprises 14 residues. Deletions cut 0 bases from V and 8 bases from J, with 11 bases between. CDR3 sequence (DNA): TGTGCCATCAGTGAGTCCGGCAGGGAGTATGAGCAGTTCTTC. Its protein product is CAISESGREYEQFF.

This clonotype was detected ten times or more. J is TRBJ1-6 and V is TRBV13; the D is unclear. The CDR3 is made up of 15 amino acids. In germline, CDR1 is PRHDT, CDR2 FYEKMQ (reference sequence). V gave up 6 bases and J gave up 0 bases, with 9 bases separating them. The CDR3 sequence: CASRTGSSYNSPLHF. CDR3 DNA sequence: TGTGCCAGCAGAACGGGAAGCTCCTATAATTCACCCCTCCACTTT.

This chain uses TRBV29-1 with TRBJ2-2; D is possibly TRBD2 (5 bases). Germline V CDR1 and CDR2: SQVTM, ANQGSEA. The CDR3 spans 13 residues. The V end lost 4 bases, the J end lost 6 bases, and 12 bases lay between the germline ends. The CDR3: CSVVSSLAGELFF. CDR3 DNA sequence: TGCAGCGTTGTGTCTAGCTTAGCCGGGGAGCTGTTTTTT.

The chain carries TRBV9 and TRBJ2-2; D unclear. V was trimmed by 0 bases and J by 3 bases, leaving 9 bases between them. CDR1 is SGDLS and CDR2 is YYNGEE in the germline V gene. The CDR3 loop spans 15 amino acids. The CDR3 DNA sequence: TGTGCCAGCAGCGTAGAGGGCACCTACACCGGGGAGCTGTTTTTT. This sequence encodes CASSVEGTYTGELFF.

This chain's CDR3 is CASRPGQGGWNTEAFF. CDR3 DNA sequence: TGTGCCAGCAGACCGGGACAGGGAGGGTGGAACACTGAAGCTTTCTTT. This chain links TRBV12-3 or TRBV12-4 with TRBJ1-1; 9 bases agree with TRBD1. This CDR3 spans 16 amino acids. V shed 6 bases, J shed 1 base, and the junction held 9 bases outside the gene matches.

This clonotype showed up just a few times. The rearrangement uses TRBV29-1 and TRBJ1-4; D ambiguous. Germline V gene lookup returns CDR1 SQVTM and CDR2 ANQGSEA. The CDR3 consists of 13 residues. Trimming left V 1 base short and J 4 bases short, with 7 bases between. CDR3 residues: CSVEGEGNEKLFF. DNA of the CDR3: TGCAGCGTTGAAGGGGAAGGTAATGAAAAACTGTTTTTT.

J is TRBJ2-2 and V is TRBV10-3; D may be TRBD1 or TRBD2 (5 bases each). CDR3 length: 12 residues. Germline V gives CDR1 ENHRY, CDR2 SYGVKD. Trimming removed 11 bases at V and 8 bases at J, with 15 bases between. CDR3: CALRMGEGELFF. Written as DNA, the CDR3 is TGTGCCCTCCGTATGGGGGAAGGGGAGCTGTTTTTT.

This clonotype has more than one count but fewer than ten. The V gene is TRBV7-2, the J gene TRBJ1-4; D gene ambiguous. The CDR3 loop spans 14 amino acids. V was pared by 1 base and J by 8 bases, with 11 bases between. Germline lookup yields CDR1 SGHTA and CDR2 FQGNSA. CDR3 DNA sequence: TGTGCCAGCAGCTTAGATTCACTTGGGGAAAAACTGTTTTTT. Its translation: CASSLDSLGEKLFF.

The CDR3 protein is CASSFPDRGRELFF. The CDR3 DNA reads as TGTGCCAGCAGCTTCCCCGACAGGGGCCGGGAGCTGTTTTTT. The chain has TRBV5-4 and TRBJ2-2, with 8 nucleotides matching TRBD1. Per germline, CDR1 SGHNT and CDR2 YYREEE (reference sequence). The CDR3 sequence is 14 residues long. V lost 2 bases to trimming and J lost 9 bases; unmatched junction nucleotides: 6.

V and J are TRBV20-1 and TRBJ1-1, with 9 bases fitting TRBD1. The CDR3 has 13 residues. Per germline, CDR1 DFQATT and CDR2 SNEGSKA (reference sequence). After removal of 6 bases from V and 4 bases from J, the junction contained 6 bases not matched to a gene. CDR3 sequence (DNA): TGCAGTGCGCGGGACAGGGTGACCACTGAAGCTTTCTTT. Translation gives CSARDRVTTEAFF.

This sequence joins TRBV7-6 and TRBJ2-3; 8 bases map to TRBD2. J lost 2 bases, V lost 5 bases, and 15 bases had no gene match. Looked up from germline, CDR1 is SGHVS and CDR2 is FNYEAQ. CDR3 length: 18 amino acids. CDR3 loop: CASSGPDWLAGPTDTQYF. CDR3 coding DNA: TGTGCCAGCAGCGGCCCGGACTGGTTAGCGGGGCCCACAGATACGCAGTATTTT.

This clonotype was counted a few times. The chain employs TRBV12-3 or TRBV12-4 and TRBJ2-7; possibly TRBD1 for D (5 bases). Trimming stripped 8 bases from V and 3 bases from J, with 17 bases between. CDR3 length: 14 amino acids. Here the CDR3 reads CASGGQFSGYEQYF. CDR3 DNA sequence: TGTGCCAGCGGCGGACAATTCTCGGGCTACGAGCAGTACTTC.

The chain links TRBV6-5 to TRBJ1-6, with TRBD1 as a possible D gene (6 bases). V lost 2 bases and J lost 6, with 8 bases in between. Germline V gene sequence: CDR1 MNHEY, CDR2 SVGAGI. This CDR3 is 14 amino acids long. For the CDR3, the DNA is TGTGCCAGCAGTTACCTCAGGGGTAATTCACCCCTCCACTTT. It translates to CASSYLRGNSPLHF.

This clonotype showed up just a few times. The rearrangement uses TRBV4-1 and TRBJ2-7; no reliable D call. This CDR3 region has 14 residues. The V and J ends lost 1 base and 7 bases respectively, with 14 bases between them. Germline CDR1 and CDR2: MGHRA and YSYEKL. The CDR3 nucleotides read TGCGCCAGCAGCCAAGCCCCGGGCCCCATGGAGCAGTACTTC. It encodes CASSQAPGPMEQYF.

The chain employs TRBV7-2 and TRBJ2-2, with D unresolved. V was trimmed by 3 bases and J by 0 bases, leaving 11 bases between them. The germline V gene has CDR1 SGHTA and CDR2 FQGNSA. The CDR3 spans 16 residues. CDR3 amino acids: CASSLHLLANTGELFF. CDR3 nucleotides: TGTGCCAGCAGCTTGCATCTGTTAGCGAACACCGGGGAGCTGTTTTTT. The whole variable domain, remainder taken from reference TRBV7-2 and TRBJ2-2, is GAGVSQSPSNKVTEKGKDVELRCDPISGHTALYWYRQSLGQGLEFLIYFQGNSAPDKSGLPSDRFSAERTGGSVSTLTIQRTQQEDSAVYLCASSLHLLANTGELFFGEGSRLTVL.

The chain combines TRBV5-6 with TRBJ1-1; a possible D gene is TRBD1 (5 bases). Per germline, CDR1 SGHDT and CDR2 YYEEEE. V lost 4 bases and J lost 1, with 11 bases in between. The CDR3 runs to 14 residues. The CDR3 nucleotides are TGTGCCAGCAGCCTGCGGGGCACGAACACTGAAGCTTTCTTT. As protein: CASSLRGTNTEAFF.

The rearrangement uses TRBV7-2 and TRBJ1-2; unclear D gene. This CDR3 spans 14 amino acids. V was pared by 6 bases and J by 4 bases, with 15 bases between. CDR1 and CDR2 (germline): SGHTA, FQGNSA. This CDR3 is CASSSLVGAYGYTF. CDR3 DNA: TGTGCCAGCAGTTCCTTGGTCGGCGCCTATGGCTACACCTTC.

V is TRBV5-1 and J is TRBJ2-3; 7 positions match TRBD1. The CDR3 covers 14 residues. Trimming removed 4 bases from V and 6 bases from J; junction bases left unmatched: 8. Germline CDR1 reads SGHRS; CDR2 reads YFSETQ. Here the CDR3 reads CASSQGVFGDTQYF. The CDR3 DNA sequence: TGCGCCAGCAGCCAGGGGGTTTTTGGGGATACGCAGTATTTT.

This clonotype has more than one count but fewer than ten. The CDR3 spells CASSLWGGTDTQYF. The CDR3, as DNA: TGTGCCAGCAGCTTATGGGGGGGCACAGATACGCAGTATTTT. This chain connects TRBV7-7 to TRBJ2-3, with a tentative D call TRBD2 (6 bases). The ends were cut back, 2 bases at V and 1 base at J, with 7 bases in the middle. CDR3 length: 14 amino acids. The germline gives CDR1 SSHAT, CDR2 FNYEAQ (reference sequence). The full variable domain, in which reference TRBV7-7 and TRBJ2-3 provide the parts outside the CDR3, is GAGVSQSPRYKVTKRGQDVTLRCDPISSHATLYWYQQALGQGPEFLTYFNYEAQPDKSGLPSDRFSAERPEGSISTLTIQRTEQRDSAMYRCASSLWGGTDTQYFGPGTRLTVL.

This clonotype was detected a few times. The V call is TRBV7-9, the J call TRBJ2-3; 7 nucleotides agree with TRBD1. Per germline, CDR1 SEHNR and CDR2 FQNEAQ (reference sequence). J gave up 6 bases and V 6 bases, and 9 bases lay outside the gene matches. The CDR3 consists of 14 residues. The chain's CDR3 is CASRRDSGSDTQYF. CDR3 nucleotide sequence: TGTGCCAGCAGACGGGACAGCGGATCTGATACGCAGTATTTT.

This clonotype has a handful of counts. The rearrangement joins TRBV20-1 to TRBJ2-3; 7 bases fit TRBD2. V lost 5 bases, J lost 2 bases, and 4 bases stayed unmatched. The CDR3 has 13 amino acids. Germline V lookup: CDR1 DFQATT, CDR2 SNEGSKA (reference sequence). The CDR3 reads CSALSGVTDTQYF. DNA for the CDR3: TGCAGTGCTCTCAGCGGGGTCACAGATACGCAGTATTTT.

In this sample, this clonotype turned up many times. The chain has TRBV4-2 and TRBJ2-3, with TRBD2 as a possible D gene (6 bases). Germline CDR1 reads LGHNA; CDR2 reads YNFKEQ. V was clipped by 0 bases and J by 5 bases, with 18 bases between them. This CDR3 comprises 17 residues. The CDR3 sequence: CASSQDLAPNLGDTQYF. In DNA, the CDR3 is TGTGCCAGCAGCCAAGATCTAGCGCCAAACCTGGGAGATACGCAGTATTTT.

The V call is TRBV6-6, the J call TRBJ2-3; tentative D call: TRBD2 (5 bases). V was trimmed by 2 bases and J by 7 bases, leaving 22 bases between them. The CDR3 runs to 17 residues. Germline V gene sequence: CDR1 MNHNY, CDR2 SVGAGI (reference sequence). The CDR3 protein is CASSYLGSPGGHYTQYF. CDR3 bases: TGTGCCAGCAGTTACCTCGGCTCTCCGGGCGGGCATTATACGCAGTATTTT.

The CDR3 sequence: CASSLYTGRTNEKLFF. In nucleotides, the CDR3 is TGTGCCAGCAGTTTGTATACGGGGAGGACTAATGAAAAACTGTTTTTT. The chain uses TRBV27 and TRBJ1-4; no reliable D call. V was cut by 3 bases and J by 2 bases, with 13 bases left in between. The CDR3 covers 16 residues. Germline V gene lookup returns CDR1 MNHEY and CDR2 SMNVEV (reference sequence).

This clonotype was seen only a few times. The chain has TRBV6-5 and TRBJ2-3; D unresolved. V lost 6 bases to trimming and J lost 5 bases, with 9 bases between them. The CDR3 sequence is 12 residues long. The germline V gene has CDR1 MNHEY and CDR2 SVGAGI. Written as DNA, the CDR3 is TGTGCCAGCAGATCCCAAGGAGATACGCAGTATTTT. The encoded protein is CASRSQGDTQYF.

This clonotype was counted only a few times. This clone may be a read error of a much larger clone one base away. The chain joins TRBV3-1 to TRBJ1-1; D ambiguous. V shed 1 base and J shed 0 bases, with 3 bases lying between them. Germline V gene data show CDR1 as LGHDT and CDR2 as YNNKEL (reference sequence). CDR3 length equals 13 residues. In DNA, the CDR3 is TGTGCCAGCAGCCAAGCGGTGAACACTGAAGCTTTCTTT. Translating gives CASSQAVNTEAFF.

This clonotype came up a few times. The rearrangement joins TRBV15 to TRBJ1-3; D is ambiguous. CDR1 is LNHNV, CDR2 YYDKDF, per germline (reference sequence). V was clipped by 6 bases and J by 0 bases, with 9 bases between them. The CDR3 is 14 amino acids. The CDR3 loop reads CATRGPSSGNTIYF. Here the CDR3 DNA reads TGTGCCACCAGGGGTCCCAGCTCTGGAAACACCATATATTTT.